This is a list of T cell receptor beta chains from one sample in a study of T cells of healthy individuals. TCRdb reprocessed the 5' RACE reads with MiXCR, giving one entry per CDR3 protein. Of approximately 52,000 distinct CDR3 sequences in the sample, roughly 15% are singletons; the top ten hold about 16%. These receptors all come from a human donor in good health. Both conserved end residues are part of each CDR3. A D gene is named only where the DNA matches it firmly. Some rows have no size entry. The others give once, few or many, or a class for an expanded clone.

J gene	V gene	clone size	D gene	CDR3 protein	CDR3 DNA
TRBJ1-5	TRBV6-1	.	.	CASSEGSRNQPQHF	TGTGCCAGCAGTGAAGGATCGCGGAATCAGCCCCAGCATTTT
TRBJ1-1	TRBV7-9	many	.	CASSFHAGTEAFF	TGTGCCAGCAGCTTCCACGCCGGGACTGAAGCTTTCTTT
TRBJ1-2	TRBV6-5	.	TRBD1	CASRFRGTEVNYGYTF	TGTGCCAGCAGATTCCGCGGGACAGAAGTTAACTATGGCTACACCTTC
TRBJ1-1	TRBV4-3	many	.	CASSQQGRNTEAFF	TGCGCCAGCAGCCAACAGGGAAGGAACACTGAAGCTTTCTTT
TRBJ1-1	TRBV25-1	medium-sized	TRBD1	CASSEYETGTGLREVKAFF	TGTGCCAGCAGTGAATACGAAACCGGGACAGGTCTCAGGGAGGTGAAAGCTTTCTTT
TRBJ2-5	TRBV5-4	few	.	CASSLQAGTGETQYF	TGTGCCAGCAGCTTGCAGGCGGGAACGGGTGAGACCCAGTACTTC
TRBJ2-7	TRBV20-1	few	.	CSVKGPYEQYF	TGCAGTGTTAAGGGACCCTACGAGCAGTACTTC
TRBJ2-3	TRBV9	many	.	CASSVGVGTSTDTQYF	TGTGCCAGCAGCGTAGGAGTGGGCACTAGCACAGATACGCAGTATTTT
TRBJ2-5	TRBV20-1	many	.	CSATIQETQYF	TGCAGTGCCACGATCCAAGAGACCCAGTACTTC
TRBJ2-3	TRBV5-4	.	TRBD2	CASSKKTGTRPPSTDTQYF	TGTGCCAGCAGCAAAAAAACCGGGACTAGACCCCCTAGCACAGATACGCAGTATTTT
TRBJ1-6	TRBV3-1	many	.	CASAPRGGDDNSPLHF	TGTGCCAGCGCCCCTAGGGGGGGCGATGATAATTCACCCCTCCACTTT
TRBJ2-1	TRBV4-1	many	TRBD2	CASSHTSGGAGEQFF	TGCGCCAGCAGCCACACTAGCGGGGGGGCCGGAGAGCAGTTCTTC
TRBJ2-3	TRBV29-1	.	.	CSARSKREPDTQYF	TGCAGCGCGCGATCCAAGAGGGAGCCAGATACGCAGTATTTT
TRBJ2-3	TRBV10-3	.	TRBD2	CAISEGIAGADTQYF	TGTGCCATCAGTGAGGGGATAGCGGGGGCAGATACGCAGTATTTT
TRBJ1-1	TRBV30	.	.	CAWSVDRNTEAFF	TGTGCCTGGAGTGTAGACCGAAACACTGAAGCTTTCTTT
TRBJ1-1	TRBV4-3	once	.	CASSQDRGVRTEAFF	TGCGCCAGCAGCCAAGATAGGGGGGTGAGAACTGAAGCTTTCTTT
TRBJ2-3	TRBV20-1	many	.	CSATLEADTQYF	TGCAGTGCTACCTTAGAGGCAGATACGCAGTATTTT
TRBJ1-1	TRBV3-2	many	.	CASSQDRRNTEAFF	TGTGCCAGCAGCCAAGATCGCAGGAACACTGAAGCTTTCTTT
TRBJ1-2	TRBV29-1	many	TRBD1	CSVDRQGEGYGYTF	TGCAGCGTTGACCGACAGGGAGAGGGCTATGGCTACACCTTC
TRBJ1-2	TRBV7-8	many	TRBD1	CASSLGTGGRSGYTF	TGTGCCAGCAGCTTAGGGACAGGGGGACGAAGTGGCTACACCTTC
TRBJ2-5	TRBV20-1	many	TRBD2	CSASPAGGAQETQYF	TGCAGTGCTAGCCCGGCGGGAGGGGCCCAAGAGACCCAGTACTTC
TRBJ1-3	TRBV5-6	many	.	CASSWPDSSGNTIYF	TGTGCCAGCAGCTGGCCGGACTCCTCTGGAAACACCATATATTTT
TRBJ2-1	TRBV20-1	few	TRBD2	CSASPVVGTRNEQFF	TGCAGTGCTAGCCCCGTTGTCGGGACTAGAAATGAGCAGTTCTTC
TRBJ1-2	TRBV13	few	.	CASSLEVSVYGYTF	TGTGCCAGCAGCTTAGAAGTCAGTGTCTATGGCTACACCTTC
TRBJ1-5	TRBV6-5	many	.	CASRPRLQGFSNQPQHF	TGTGCCAGCAGGCCTCGACTCCAGGGTTTTAGCAATCAGCCCCAGCATTTT
TRBJ2-1	TRBV5-4	many	.	CASSLGRDTTYNEQFF	TGTGCCAGCAGCTTGGGACGCGACACTACCTACAATGAGCAGTTCTTC
TRBJ2-3	TRBV7-3	few	TRBD2	CASSLQSGDRDTQYF	TGTGCCAGCAGCTTGCAAAGCGGGGATAGGGATACGCAGTATTTT
TRBJ2-3	TRBV7-2	few	.	CASSRDTSTDTQYF	TGTGCCAGCAGCCGGGACACGAGCACAGATACGCAGTATTTT
TRBJ2-4	TRBV19	.	TRBD1	CASSIVRRQGAKNIQYF	TGTGCCAGTAGTATAGTACGAAGACAGGGGGCCAAAAACATTCAGTACTTC
TRBJ1-5	TRBV28	many	TRBD1	CASKQGGKDNQPQHF	TGTGCCAGCAAACAAGGGGGCAAGGACAATCAGCCCCAGCATTTT
TRBJ2-7	TRBV30	.	.	CAWSSGGMQYF	TGTGCCTGGAGTTCAGGGGGGATGCAGTACTTC
TRBJ1-4	TRBV12-3/TRBV12-4	.	TRBD1	CASSSPGQGLEKLFF	TGTGCCAGCAGTTCCCCGGGACAGGGTCTAGAAAAACTGTTTTTT
TRBJ2-5	TRBV6-5	few	.	CASREGGEETQYF	TGTGCCAGCAGGGAAGGAGGAGAAGAGACCCAGTACTTC
TRBJ2-3	TRBV30	many	.	CAWSRSGTDTQYF	TGTGCCTGGAGTCGTAGCGGCACAGATACGCAGTATTTT
TRBJ2-7	TRBV7-2	many	.	CASQMITGSRQYF	TGTGCCAGCCAGATGATTACCGGTTCCCGGCAGTACTTC
TRBJ2-7	TRBV20-1	.	.	CSARPDKNEQYF	TGCAGTGCTAGACCTGACAAAAACGAGCAGTACTTC
TRBJ1-2	TRBV3-1	.	TRBD1	CASSPSTGGGYTF	TGTGCCAGCAGCCCCTCGACAGGGGGAGGCTACACCTTC
TRBJ1-2	TRBV19	many	.	CASKVSVANYGYTF	TGTGCCAGTAAGGTGTCGGTAGCTAACTATGGCTACACCTTC
TRBJ2-7	TRBV5-1	few	.	CASSFGGTSYEQYF	TGCGCCAGCAGCTTCGGCGGGACTTCCTACGAGCAGTACTTC
TRBJ2-7	TRBV7-8	many	.	CASSSAQDSYSYEQYF	TGTGCCAGCAGCTCCGCCCAGGACAGTTACTCCTACGAGCAGTACTTC
TRBJ2-5	TRBV5-1	many	TRBD1	CASSLAPGGETQYF	TGCGCCAGCAGCTTGGCACCAGGGGGAGAGACCCAGTACTTC
TRBJ1-2	TRBV27	many	.	CASSLTGHRYGYTF	TGTGCCAGCAGTCTTACGGGACACCGATATGGCTACACCTTC
TRBJ2-1	TRBV3-1	many	TRBD2	CASSLGSGGYNEQFF	TGTGCCAGCAGTCTGGGGAGCGGGGGCTACAATGAGCAGTTCTTC
TRBJ1-2	TRBV12-3/TRBV12-4	many	.	CASNRSGRQGYTF	TGTGCCAGCAATCGTTCGGGGCGGCAAGGCTACACCTTC
TRBJ1-4	TRBV5-5	few	TRBD1	CASSSGQINEKLFF	TGTGCCAGCAGCTCGGGACAGATAAATGAAAAACTGTTTTTT
TRBJ2-3	TRBV5-1	.	TRBD1	CASNPGGSSDTQYF	TGCGCCAGCAACCCAGGGGGCTCCTCAGATACGCAGTATTTT
TRBJ1-1	TRBV29-1	few	.	CSARTGGNTEAFF	TGCAGCGCCCGCACGGGGGGGAACACTGAAGCTTTCTTT
TRBJ1-2	TRBV20-1	many	.	CSAEGEGYTF	TGCAGTGCCGAGGGGGAGGGCTACACCTTC
TRBJ1-1	TRBV4-3	many	.	CASSQDTLGGGIVRAFF	TGCGCCAGCAGCCAAGATACTCTCGGGGGTGGTATAGTCAGAGCTTTCTTT
TRBJ2-2	TRBV20-1	.	TRBD2	CSAYPASGANTGELFF	TGCAGTGCGTACCCGGCTAGCGGGGCAAACACCGGGGAGCTGTTTTTT
TRBJ2-3	TRBV7-2	many	.	CASSLLQDTQYF	TGTGCCAGCAGCTTACTCCAAGATACGCAGTATTTT
TRBJ2-7	TRBV20-1	many	.	CSARDRGAGYEQYF	TGCAGTGCTAGAGATCGAGGGGCCGGGTACGAGCAGTACTTC
TRBJ2-3	TRBV9	many	TRBD2	CASSVSLAGTDTQYF	TGTGCCAGCAGCGTAAGTCTAGCGGGCACAGATACGCAGTATTTT
TRBJ2-3	TRBV24-1	.	.	CATSSKSHYTDTQYF	TGTGCCACCAGTAGCAAGAGTCATTACACAGATACGCAGTATTTT
TRBJ2-1	TRBV5-4	few	.	CASSLSASSYNEQFF	TGTGCCAGCAGCCTTAGCGCTAGCTCCTACAATGAGCAGTTCTTC
TRBJ2-7	TRBV29-1	few	TRBD2	CSVARTSGSYEQYF	TGCAGCGTCGCCCGAACTAGCGGATCCTACGAGCAGTACTTC
TRBJ2-2	TRBV19	many	.	CASSTPGHSNTGELFF	TGTGCCAGTAGCACCCCGGGACACTCGAACACCGGGGAGCTGTTTTTT
TRBJ1-5	TRBV7-6	many	.	CASSSIPGNQPQHF	TGTGCCAGCAGCTCCATCCCGGGGAATCAGCCCCAGCATTTT
TRBJ2-5	TRBV5-1	few	.	CASSASRNPWETQYF	TGCGCCAGCAGCGCCTCCAGGAACCCATGGGAGACCCAGTACTTC
TRBJ2-7	TRBV7-2	few	.	CASSLVYEQYF	TGTGCCAGCAGCTTAGTATACGAGCAGTACTTC